This is a list of T cell receptor beta chains from one sample in a study of blood T cell repertoires in COVID-19. The assay was immunoSEQ multiplex PCR, and TCRdb's table has in-frame clones only and misses some. The sample has about 90,000 clones, roughly 78% seen once. Sequencing used peripheral blood. Source of these receptors: a woman older than 75 with acute or convalescent COVID-19. The CDR3 runs from the conserved cysteine through the conserved F or W. D genes are given only for firm matches. For some rows the clone size is stated as once, few or many, or as a class when expanded; others skip it.

clone size | J gene | D gene | V gene | CDR3 DNA | CDR3 protein
- | TRBJ1-1 | - | TRBV7-9 | TGTGCCAGCAGCTCGGCCCCCCGGGGTAGCACTGAAGCTTTCTTT | CASSSAPRGSTEAFF
- | TRBJ2-1 | TRBD2 | TRBV5-4 | TGTGCCAGCAGCTTGGGTGGCGGGGGGGCATACAATGAGCAGTTCTTC | CASSLGGGGAYNEQFF
few | TRBJ1-1 | - | TRBV10-3 | TGTGCCATCCGCCCTCTCCTTGGCTCTGAAGCTTTCTTT | CAIRPLLGSEAFF
- | TRBJ2-3 | TRBD1 | TRBV5-6 | TGTGCCAGCAGCTCCGGGACAGGCTGGCAAGGCACAGATACGCAGTATTTT | CASSSGTGWQGTDTQYF
few | TRBJ1-2 | TRBD1 | TRBV9 | TGTGCCAGCAGCCCCCGGGACAGCCTTGGCTACACCTTC | CASSPRDSLGYTF
once | TRBJ2-7 | - | TRBV7-9 | TGTGCCAGCAGCCCTCCACGGAGCGAAGCCTACGAGCAGTACTTC | CASSPPRSEAYEQYF
once | TRBJ2-7 | TRBD1 | TRBV5-5 | TGTGCCAGCAGCTTGAGAGGGGGGCAGGGGGCGTACGAGCAGTACTTC | CASSLRGGQGAYEQYF
- | TRBJ1-2 | - | TRBV7-9 | TGTGCCAGCAGCTCTAATGGAGTCGGGGGGGGCCCTTATGGCTACACCTTC | CASSSNGVGGGPYGYTF
- | TRBJ1-6 | TRBD1 | TRBV6-6 | TGTGCCAGCAGCTTGGACAGGGTAGAACGATCACCCCTCCACTTT | CASSLDRVERSPLHF
- | TRBJ2-7 | TRBD1 | TRBV6-5 | TGTGCCAGTTTGAAGGGACAGATCTACGAGCAGTACTTC | CASLKGQIYEQYF
- | TRBJ1-1 | - | TRBV7-2 | TGTGCCAGCAGCCTTTCGCAGGGCACTGAAGCTTTCTTT | CASSLSQGTEAFF
few | TRBJ2-3 | TRBD2 | TRBV19 | TGTGCCAGTAGCCCCGATAGCGGGGGGGCAGTAGATACGCAGTATTTT | CASSPDSGGAVDTQYF
- | TRBJ1-1 | - | TRBV7-8 | TGTGCCAGCAGCTTAGTGGTCGGGGGGAGTATGAACACTGAAGCTTTCTTT | CASSLVVGGSMNTEAFF
- | TRBJ1-4 | - | TRBV30 | TGTGCCTGGAGCCTGCGTGCGAGAACGGTTAATGAAAAACTGTTTTTT | CAWSLRARTVNEKLFF
- | TRBJ1-5 | - | TRBV19 | TGTGCCAGTAGAACCCTCTACCCCAATCAGCCCCAGCATTTT | CASRTLYPNQPQHF
- | TRBJ1-6 | - | TRBV3-1/TRBV3-2 | TGTGCCAGCAGCCAAGATCAGGGGTCACCCCTCCACTTT | CASSQDQGSPLHF
- | TRBJ1-5 | TRBD1 | TRBV19 | TGTGCCAGTAGGCCGGGGACAGGCCTTAAAAGAATCAATCAGCCCCAGCATTTT | CASRPGTGLKRINQPQHF
- | TRBJ1-3 | - | TRBV14 | TGTGCCAGCAGCCAACAGGCAGGGGGAAACACCATATATTTT | CASSQQAGGNTIYF
few | TRBJ1-6 | TRBD1 | TRBV19 | TGTGCCACCAGGAGGGACAGGGACCTTTCACCCCTCCACTTT | CATRRDRDLSPLHF
- | TRBJ2-7 | - | TRBV13 | TGTGCCAGCAGCTTAGTCCAGGATCCCTCTTACGAGCAGTACTTC | CASSLVQDPSYEQYF
few | TRBJ2-2 | - | TRBV7-9 | TGTGCCAGCAGCTTAGGACTTGGGGGCGAAACCGGGGAGCTGTTTTTT | CASSLGLGGETGELFF
- | TRBJ2-3 | - | TRBV5-1 | TGCGCCAGCAGCTTGCCCGGACTGGCCAGCACAGATACGCAGTATTTT | CASSLPGLASTDTQYF
- | TRBJ2-1 | - | TRBV6-1 | TGTGCCAGCAGTGAAGCGCGGCAACCCGCGCAGTTCTTC | CASSEARQPAQFF
many | TRBJ1-1 | - | TRBV7-2 | TGTGCCAGCAGCTCTACCGGGACATTCCCCGACGAAGCTTTCTTT | CASSSTGTFPDEAFF
- | TRBJ2-1 | - | TRBV7-9 | TGTGCCAGCAGCTTTTCCGGGGATGAGCAGTTCTTC | CASSFSGDEQFF
- | TRBJ1-1 | - | TRBV7-6 | TGTGCCAGCAGCTTAGCGTCGGTAGGGGAGGACACTGAAGCTTTCTTT | CASSLASVGEDTEAFF
- | TRBJ1-1 | TRBD1 | TRBV7-9 | TGTGCCAGCAGACCACAGGGGGACACTGAAGCTTTCTTT | CASRPQGDTEAFF
- | TRBJ2-3 | TRBD1 | TRBV7-9 | TGTGCCACCGTGGGGGGACAGGGGGCAATAGATACGCAGTATTTT | CATVGGQGAIDTQYF
- | TRBJ1-2 | - | TRBV4-1 | TGCGCCAGCACCCTCGGAAGCAGGGTAAACTATGGCTACACCTTC | CASTLGSRVNYGYTF
- | TRBJ2-6 | - | TRBV13 | TGTGCCAGCAGTGGGAGGCGGGCCGGGGCCAACGTCCTGACTTTC | CASSGRRAGANVLTF
- | TRBJ2-5 | TRBD2 | TRBV29-1 | TGCAGCGTTCGCCTAGCGGGGGGACAAGAGACCCAGTACTTC | CSVRLAGGQETQYF
- | TRBJ1-4 | - | TRBV4-2 | TGTGCCAGCAGCCGGATTACAGGGCGAATTGATTGGGACGACGAAAAACTGTTTTTT | CASSRITGRIDWDDEKLFF
- | TRBJ2-5 | TRBD2 | TRBV3-1/TRBV3-2 | TGTGCCAGCAGCCAAGTCGGCGGGGGGGCTGAGGAGACCCAGTACTTC | CASSQVGGGAEETQYF
- | TRBJ2-3 | TRBD2 | TRBV5-1 | TGCGCCAGCAGCTTCGGCGGGGGGGGCACAGATACGCAGTATTTT | CASSFGGGGTDTQYF
- | TRBJ1-3 | - | TRBV5-4 | TGTGCCAGCAGCGACATTGGACAGTCCTCTGGAAACACCATATATTTT | CASSDIGQSSGNTIYF
- | TRBJ1-1 | - | TRBV7-9 | TGTGCCAGCAGCTTAATACAGGGCACTGAAGCTTTCTTT | CASSLIQGTEAFF
few | TRBJ1-3 | - | TRBV13 | TGTGCCAGCAGGCAATTTTTTACGAGCAACTCTGGAAACACCATATATTTT | CASRQFFTSNSGNTIYF
few | TRBJ2-1 | - | TRBV5-5 | TGTGCCAGCAGCTTGGTGACAGTAGGTGAGCAGTTCTTC | CASSLVTVGEQFF
few | TRBJ2-3 | TRBD2 | TRBV23-1 | TGCGCCAGCAGTCACCTCCTAGCGGGGGGGGGATTAGATACGCAGTATTTT | CASSHLLAGGGLDTQYF
- | TRBJ1-1 | TRBD1 | TRBV6-2/TRBV6-3 | TGTGCCAGCAGTTATGACGGGACAGGGGGCGCGCGGGAGATGAACACTGAAGCTTTCTTT | CASSYDGTGGAREMNTEAFF
- | TRBJ2-2 | - | TRBV2 | TGTGCCAGCAGGGAAACGGACGGGGGCACCGGGGAGCTGTTTTTT | CASRETDGGTGELFF
- | TRBJ2-1 | TRBD2 | TRBV4-1 | TGCGCCAGCAGCCAACTTTGGGGACTAGCGGGGGGTGAGCAGTTCTTC | CASSQLWGLAGGEQFF
- | TRBJ2-5 | TRBD1 | TRBV7-9 | TGTGCCAGCAGCTTAACAAACAGGGGGCGGGAGACCCAGTACTTC | CASSLTNRGRETQYF